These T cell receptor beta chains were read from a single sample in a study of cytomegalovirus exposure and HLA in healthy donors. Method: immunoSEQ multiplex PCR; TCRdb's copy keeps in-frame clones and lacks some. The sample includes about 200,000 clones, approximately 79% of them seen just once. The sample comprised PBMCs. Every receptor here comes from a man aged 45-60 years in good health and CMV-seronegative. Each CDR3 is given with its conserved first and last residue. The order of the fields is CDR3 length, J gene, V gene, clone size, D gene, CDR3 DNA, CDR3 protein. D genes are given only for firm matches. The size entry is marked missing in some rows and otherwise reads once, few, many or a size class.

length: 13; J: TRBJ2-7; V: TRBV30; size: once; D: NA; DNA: TGTGCCTGGAGTGTTAAAGCGACCCACGAGCAGTACTTC; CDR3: CAWSVKATHEQYF
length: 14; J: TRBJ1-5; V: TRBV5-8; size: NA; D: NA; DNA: TGTGCCAGCAGCTGGCGGGGGCTTGGTCAGCCCCAGCATTTT; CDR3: CASSWRGLGQPQHF
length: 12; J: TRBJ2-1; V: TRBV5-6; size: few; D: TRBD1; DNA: TGTGCCAGCACCCACGACAGGGGTGAGCAGTTCTTC; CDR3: CASTHDRGEQFF
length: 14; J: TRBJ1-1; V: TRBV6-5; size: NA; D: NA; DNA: TGTGCCAGCAGTTACCAACTATGGAACACTGAAGCTTTCTTT; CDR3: CASSYQLWNTEAFF
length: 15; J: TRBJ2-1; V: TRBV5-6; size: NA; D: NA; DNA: TGTGCCAGCAGCCCCATGGCAGGGGTAGGGGATGAGCAGTTCTTC; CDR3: CASSPMAGVGDEQFF
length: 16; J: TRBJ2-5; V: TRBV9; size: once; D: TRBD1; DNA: TGTGCCAGCAGCGAGGTGAGGACAGGGCTAGGGGAGACCCAGTACTTC; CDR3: CASSEVRTGLGETQYF
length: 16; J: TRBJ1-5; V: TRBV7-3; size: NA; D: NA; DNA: TGTGCCAGCAGCCCGCCCGACAGAGATAGCAATCAGCCCCAGCATTTT; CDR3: CASSPPDRDSNQPQHF
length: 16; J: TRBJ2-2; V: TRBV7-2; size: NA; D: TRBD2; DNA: TGTGCCAGCAGCTTAAAATTAGGACTAGCGGCCGGGGAGCTGTTTTTT; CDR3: CASSLKLGLAAGELFF
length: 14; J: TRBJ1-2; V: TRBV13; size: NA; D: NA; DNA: TGTGCCAGCAGCCTAGGACAGCTAAACTATGGCTACACCTTC; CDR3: CASSLGQLNYGYTF
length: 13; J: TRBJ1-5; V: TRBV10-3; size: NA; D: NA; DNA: TGTGCCATCAGTGACAGGGGCGATCAGCCCCAGCATTTT; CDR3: CAISDRGDQPQHF
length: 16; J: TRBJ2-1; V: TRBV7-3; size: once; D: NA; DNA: TGTGCCAGCAGCCCCGGGGAGGCCAGGCCGTACAATGAGCAGTTCTTC; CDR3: CASSPGEARPYNEQFF
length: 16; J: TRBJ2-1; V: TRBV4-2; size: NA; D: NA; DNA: TGTGCCAGCAGCCAAGATACGAGGTCCTCCTACAATGAGCAGTTCTTC; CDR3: CASSQDTRSSYNEQFF
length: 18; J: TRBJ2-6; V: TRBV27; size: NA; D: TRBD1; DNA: TGTGCCAGCAGTTTATATGGGACAGTGAGCTCTGGGGCCAACGTCCTGACTTTC; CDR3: CASSLYGTVSSGANVLTF
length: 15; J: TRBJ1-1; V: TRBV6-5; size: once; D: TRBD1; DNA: TGTGCCAGCAGTTACTCTCGGACAGGGGGGTCTGAAGCTTTCTTT; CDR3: CASSYSRTGGSEAFF
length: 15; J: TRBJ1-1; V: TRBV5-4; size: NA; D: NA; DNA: TGTGCCAGCAGCTTGGGGGGGCAATATGGAACTGAAGCTTTCTTT; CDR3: CASSLGGQYGTEAFF
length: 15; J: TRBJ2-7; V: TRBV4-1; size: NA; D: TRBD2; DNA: TGCGCCAGCAGCCAAGAGGGCAGGGCGGGAGGCGAGCAGTACTTC; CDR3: CASSQEGRAGGEQYF
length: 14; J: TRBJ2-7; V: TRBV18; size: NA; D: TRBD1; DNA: TGTGCCAGCTCCGAGACAGGGGAGGCCTACGAGCAGTACTTC; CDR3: CASSETGEAYEQYF
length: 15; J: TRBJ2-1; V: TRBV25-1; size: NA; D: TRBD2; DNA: TGTGCCAGCGGATTATTAGCGGGGGCTACCAATGAGCAGTTCTTC; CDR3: CASGLLAGATNEQFF
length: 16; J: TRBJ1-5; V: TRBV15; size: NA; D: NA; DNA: TGTGCCACCAGCAGAGATCCCCGAGGGAGCAATCAGCCCCAGCATTTT; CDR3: CATSRDPRGSNQPQHF
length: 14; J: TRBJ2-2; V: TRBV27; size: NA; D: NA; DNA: TGTGCCTCCAGGCCAGGGGCGAACACCGGGGAGCTGTTTTTT; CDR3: CASRPGANTGELFF
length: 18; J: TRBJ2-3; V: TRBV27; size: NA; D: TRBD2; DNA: TGTGCCAGCAGTGCGGGACTAGCGGGATGGGTTAGCACAGATACGCAGTATTTT; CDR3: CASSAGLAGWVSTDTQYF
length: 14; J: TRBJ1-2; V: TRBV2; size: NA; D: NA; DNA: TGTGCCAGCATGAAAACAGGGACCTCGAAGGGCTACACCTTC; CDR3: CASMKTGTSKGYTF
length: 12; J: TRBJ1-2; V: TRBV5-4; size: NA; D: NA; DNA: TGTGCCAGCAGCTTGGACAGGGTTGGCTACACCTTC; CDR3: CASSLDRVGYTF
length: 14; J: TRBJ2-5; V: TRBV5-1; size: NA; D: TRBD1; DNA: TGCGCCAGCAGCGTGGACAGGGGGCGAGAGACCCAGTACTTC; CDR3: CASSVDRGRETQYF
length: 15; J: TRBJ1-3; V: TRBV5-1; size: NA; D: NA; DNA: TGCGCCAGCAGCGACCCCCGGGGGGCTGGAAACACCATATATTTT; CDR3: CASSDPRGAGNTIYF
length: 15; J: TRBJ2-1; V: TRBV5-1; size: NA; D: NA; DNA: TGCGCCAGCAGCCCTCGGGGGTTGACAGGGAATGAGCAGTTCTTC; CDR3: CASSPRGLTGNEQFF
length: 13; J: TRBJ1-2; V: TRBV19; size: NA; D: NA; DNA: TGTGCCAGTAGTATAGATCCCGGGGATGGCTACACCTTC; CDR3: CASSIDPGDGYTF